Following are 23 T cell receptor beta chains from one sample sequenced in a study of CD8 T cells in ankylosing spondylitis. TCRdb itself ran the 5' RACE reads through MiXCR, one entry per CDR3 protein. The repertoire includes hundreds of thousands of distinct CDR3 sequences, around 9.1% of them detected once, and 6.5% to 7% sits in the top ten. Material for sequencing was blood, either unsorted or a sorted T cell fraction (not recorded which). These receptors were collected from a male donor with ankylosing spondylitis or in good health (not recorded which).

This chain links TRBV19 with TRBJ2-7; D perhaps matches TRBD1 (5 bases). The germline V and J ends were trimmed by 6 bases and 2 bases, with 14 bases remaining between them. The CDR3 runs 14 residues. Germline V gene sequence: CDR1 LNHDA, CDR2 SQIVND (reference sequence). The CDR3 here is CASRIGQGPYEQYF. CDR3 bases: TGTGCCAGTAGGATCGGTCAGGGTCCCTACGAGCAGTACTTC.

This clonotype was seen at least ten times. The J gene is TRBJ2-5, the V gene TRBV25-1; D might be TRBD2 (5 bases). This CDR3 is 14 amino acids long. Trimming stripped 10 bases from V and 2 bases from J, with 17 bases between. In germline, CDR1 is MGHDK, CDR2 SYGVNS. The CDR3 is CATGGLVRQETQYF. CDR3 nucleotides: TGTGCCACCGGAGGCCTAGTTCGGCAAGAGACCCAGTACTTC.

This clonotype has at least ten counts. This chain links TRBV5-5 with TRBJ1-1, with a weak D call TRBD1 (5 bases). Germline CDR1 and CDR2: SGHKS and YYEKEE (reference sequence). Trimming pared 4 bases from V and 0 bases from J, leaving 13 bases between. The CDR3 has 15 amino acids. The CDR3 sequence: CASSGGVEMNTEAFF. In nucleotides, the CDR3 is TGTGCCAGCAGCGGAGGGGTGGAGATGAACACTGAAGCTTTCTTT. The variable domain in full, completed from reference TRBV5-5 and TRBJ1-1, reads DAGVTQSPTHLIKTRGQQVTLRCSPISGHKSVSWYQQVLGQGPQFIFQYYEKEERGRGNFPDRFSARQFPNYSSELNVNALLLGDSALYLCASSGGVEMNTEAFFGQGTRLTVV.

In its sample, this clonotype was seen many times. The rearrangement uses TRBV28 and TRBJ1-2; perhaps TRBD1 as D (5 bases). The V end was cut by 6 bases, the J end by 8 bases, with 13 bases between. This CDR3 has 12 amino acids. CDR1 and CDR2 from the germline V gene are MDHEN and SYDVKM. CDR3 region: CASRLTGIGYTF. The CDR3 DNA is TGTGCCAGCAGGCTAACAGGAATCGGCTACACCTTC.

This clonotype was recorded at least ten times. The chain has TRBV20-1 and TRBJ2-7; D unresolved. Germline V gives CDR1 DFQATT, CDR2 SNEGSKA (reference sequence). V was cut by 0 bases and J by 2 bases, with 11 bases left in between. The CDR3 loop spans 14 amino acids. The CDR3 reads CSARDRDKPYEQYF. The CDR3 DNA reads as TGCAGTGCTAGAGACCGCGACAAGCCCTACGAGCAGTACTTC.

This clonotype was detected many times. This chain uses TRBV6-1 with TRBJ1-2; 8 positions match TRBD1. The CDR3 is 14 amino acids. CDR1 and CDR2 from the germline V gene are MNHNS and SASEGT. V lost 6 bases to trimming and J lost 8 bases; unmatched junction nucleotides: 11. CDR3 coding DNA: TGTGCCAGCAGATCGGACAGGGCAGTGAGGGGCTACACCTTC. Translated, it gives CASRSDRAVRGYTF.

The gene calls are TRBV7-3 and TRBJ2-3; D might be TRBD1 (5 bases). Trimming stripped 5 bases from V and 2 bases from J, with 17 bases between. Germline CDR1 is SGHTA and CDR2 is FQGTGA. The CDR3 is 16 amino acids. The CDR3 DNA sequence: TGTGCCAGCAGCCCTGGGGCTAATCGACTCACAGATACGCAGTATTTT. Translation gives CASSPGANRLTDTQYF.

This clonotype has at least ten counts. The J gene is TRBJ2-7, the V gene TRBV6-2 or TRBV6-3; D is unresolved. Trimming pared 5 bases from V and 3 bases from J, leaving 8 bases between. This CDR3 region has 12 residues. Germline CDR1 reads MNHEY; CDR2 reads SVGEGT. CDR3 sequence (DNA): TGTGCCAGCAGTCCTAACAGCTACGAGCAGTACTTC. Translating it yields CASSPNSYEQYF.

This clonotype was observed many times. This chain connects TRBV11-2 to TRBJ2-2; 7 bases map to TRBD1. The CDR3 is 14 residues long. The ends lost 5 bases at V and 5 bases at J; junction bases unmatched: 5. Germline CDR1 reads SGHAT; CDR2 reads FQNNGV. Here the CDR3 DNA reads TGTGCCAGCAGCCAGGACAGGTTTACCGGGGAGCTGTTTTTT. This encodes CASSQDRFTGELFF.

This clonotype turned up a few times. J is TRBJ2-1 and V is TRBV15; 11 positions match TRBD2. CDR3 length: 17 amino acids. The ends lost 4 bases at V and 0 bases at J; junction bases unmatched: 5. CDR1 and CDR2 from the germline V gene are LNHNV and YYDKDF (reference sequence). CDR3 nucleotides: TGTGCCACCAGCACGGGACTAGCGGCTAGCTCCTACAATGAGCAGTTCTTC. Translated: CATSTGLAASSYNEQFF.

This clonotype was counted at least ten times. The CDR3 region is CSGIYLNTEAFF. As DNA, the CDR3 is TGCAGCGGAATTTACTTGAACACTGAAGCTTTCTTT. The rearrangement links TRBV29-1 to TRBJ1-1, with unresolved D. Trimming shortened V by 7 bases and J by 0 bases, and 9 bases separated the two germline ends. Germline CDR1 is SQVTM and CDR2 is ANQGSEA. The CDR3 extends over 12 amino acids.

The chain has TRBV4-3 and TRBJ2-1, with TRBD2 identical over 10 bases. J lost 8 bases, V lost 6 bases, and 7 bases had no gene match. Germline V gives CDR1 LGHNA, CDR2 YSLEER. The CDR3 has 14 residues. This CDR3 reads CASRSTSGDYEQFF. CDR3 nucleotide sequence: TGCGCCAGCAGAAGTACTAGCGGGGACTATGAGCAGTTCTTC.

Here the CDR3 reads CASSQWDRLYEQYF. CDR3 coding DNA: TGTGCCAGCAGCCAATGGGACAGACTCTACGAGCAGTACTTC. V and J are TRBV14 and TRBJ2-7; the match to TRBD1 covers 7 bases. Trimming took 2 bases from V and 3 from J; bases not matched to a gene: 4. This CDR3 spans 14 amino acids. Germline V lookup: CDR1 SGHDN, CDR2 FVKESK.

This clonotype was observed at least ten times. The CDR3 spells CASSLGTSVSYEQYF. CDR3 DNA: TGTGCCAGCAGCTTGGGGACTAGCGTTTCCTACGAGCAGTACTTC. V gene TRBV7-2 combines with J gene TRBJ2-7; 10 bases fit TRBD2. With V trimmed by 3 bases and J by 1 base, 3 bases remained unmatched. The V gene's germline CDR1 is SGHTA and CDR2 FQGNSA. CDR3 length: 15 amino acids.

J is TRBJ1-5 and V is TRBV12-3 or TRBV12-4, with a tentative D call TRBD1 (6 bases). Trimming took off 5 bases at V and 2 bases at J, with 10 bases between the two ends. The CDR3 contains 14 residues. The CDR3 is CASSQQGRNQPQHF. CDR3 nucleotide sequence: TGTGCCAGCAGTCAACAGGGACGCAATCAGCCCCAGCATTTT.

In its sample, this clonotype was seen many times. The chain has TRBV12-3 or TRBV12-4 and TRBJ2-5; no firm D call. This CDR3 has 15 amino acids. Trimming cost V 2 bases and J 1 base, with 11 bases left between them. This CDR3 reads CASSLMPAPQETQYF. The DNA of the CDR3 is TGTGCCAGCAGTTTAATGCCGGCTCCCCAAGAGACCCAGTACTTC.

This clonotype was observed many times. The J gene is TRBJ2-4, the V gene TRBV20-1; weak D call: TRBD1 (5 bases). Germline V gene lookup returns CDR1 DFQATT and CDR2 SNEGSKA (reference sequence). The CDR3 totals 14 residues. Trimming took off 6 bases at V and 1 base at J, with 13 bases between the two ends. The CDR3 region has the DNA TGCAGTGCGGGGCGGACGGAGGCCAAAAACATTCAGTACTTC. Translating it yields CSAGRTEAKNIQYF.

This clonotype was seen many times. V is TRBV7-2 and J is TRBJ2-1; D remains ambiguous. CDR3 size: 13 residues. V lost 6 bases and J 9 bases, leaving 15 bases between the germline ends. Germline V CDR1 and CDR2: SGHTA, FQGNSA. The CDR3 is CASRTLSVGEQFF. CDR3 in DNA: TGTGCCAGCAGAACCCTCTCCGTAGGTGAGCAGTTCTTC.

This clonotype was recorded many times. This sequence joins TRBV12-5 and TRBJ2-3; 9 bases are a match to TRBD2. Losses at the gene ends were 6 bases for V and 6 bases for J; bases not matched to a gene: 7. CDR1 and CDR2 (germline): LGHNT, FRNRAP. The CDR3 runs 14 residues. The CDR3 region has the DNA TGTGCTAGTGGCCTTCGACTAGCGGCCGATACGCAGTATTTT. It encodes CASGLRLAADTQYF.

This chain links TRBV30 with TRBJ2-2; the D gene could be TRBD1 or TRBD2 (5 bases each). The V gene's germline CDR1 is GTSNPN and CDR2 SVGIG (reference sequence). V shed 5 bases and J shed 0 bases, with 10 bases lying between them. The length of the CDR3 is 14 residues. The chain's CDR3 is CAWGTGSNTGELFF. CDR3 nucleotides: TGTGCCTGGGGGACGGGATCGAACACCGGGGAGCTGTTTTTT.

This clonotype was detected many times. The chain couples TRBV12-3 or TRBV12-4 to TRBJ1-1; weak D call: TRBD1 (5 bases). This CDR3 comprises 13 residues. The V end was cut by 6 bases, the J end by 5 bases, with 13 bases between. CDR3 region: CASSWGGSTEAFF. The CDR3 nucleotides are TGTGCCAGCAGCTGGGGGGGTTCGACTGAAGCTTTCTTT.

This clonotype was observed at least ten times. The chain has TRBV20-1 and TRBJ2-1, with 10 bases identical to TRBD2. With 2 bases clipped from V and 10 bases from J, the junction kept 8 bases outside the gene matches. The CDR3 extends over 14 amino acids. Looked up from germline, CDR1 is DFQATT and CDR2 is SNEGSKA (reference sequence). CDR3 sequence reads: CSARLASGSSEQFF. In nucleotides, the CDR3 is TGCAGTGCTAGACTGGCTAGCGGGAGTAGCGAGCAGTTCTTC.

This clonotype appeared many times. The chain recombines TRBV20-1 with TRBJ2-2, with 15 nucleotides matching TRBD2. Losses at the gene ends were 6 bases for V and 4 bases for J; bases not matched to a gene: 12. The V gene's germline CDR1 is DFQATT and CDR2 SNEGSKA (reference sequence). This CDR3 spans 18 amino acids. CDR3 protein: CSAAGLAGGLRGTGELFF. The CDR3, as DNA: TGCAGTGCGGCTGGACTAGCGGGAGGGTTACGAGGCACCGGGGAGCTGTTTTTT.